This T cell receptor beta chain was sequenced for a study of monozygotic twins with cystic fibrosis. Study-wide points: Unrelated CF individuals shared fewer identical clonotypes than monozygotic CF twins. Median Simpson clonality of approximately 0.009 suggested naive T cells predominated.

With regard to this clone: Its target is not known.

Using immunoSEQ multiplex PCR, the repertoire was profiled, and TCRdb retains in-frame clones only, with some absent. This table holds tens of thousands of clones, about 97% found once. Germline assignment: CDR1 SGHRS and CDR2 YFSETQ. The CDR3 has 18 amino acids. Trimming stripped 4 bases from V and 0 bases from J, with 19 bases between. This TCR was recovered from a girl aged 10-17 years with cystic fibrosis. The sample consisted of blood. This chain joins TRBV5-1 and TRBJ2-2; the D is unclear. CDR3 amino acids: CASSPRPDAKSNTGELFF. The CDR3 DNA follows: TGCGCCAGCAGCCCACGACCAGACGCCAAGTCGAACACCGGGGAGCTGTTTTTT.